Following are 17 T cell receptor beta chains from one sample sequenced in a study of cytomegalovirus exposure and HLA in healthy donors. The repertoire was sequenced with immunoSEQ multiplex PCR; TCRdb's copy has only in-frame clones and lacks some. The sample includes 110,000 or so clones, approximately 94% of them seen just once. Sequenced material: PBMCs. The receptors originated from a woman aged 18-35 years in good health and CMV-seronegative.

The chain recombines TRBV5-1 with TRBJ1-1; 10 bases line up with TRBD1. The CDR3 has 15 amino acids. Germline V gives CDR1 SGHRS, CDR2 YFSETQ. The ends lost 0 bases at V and 10 bases at J; junction bases unmatched: 9. This chain's CDR3 is CASSLAAGTGAIAFF. For the CDR3, the DNA is TGCGCCAGCAGCTTGGCCGCGGGGACAGGGGCTATAGCTTTCTTT.

The J gene is TRBJ2-1, the V gene TRBV6-1; 10 nucleotides line up with TRBD1. Germline CDR1 reads MNHNS; CDR2 reads SASEGT. J was trimmed by 9 bases and V by 9 bases; bases with no gene match: 11. The CDR3 is 14 amino acids. This chain's CDR3 is CASKGQGVHSEQFF. In DNA form, the CDR3 reads TGTGCCAGTAAAGGACAGGGGGTTCATAGTGAGCAGTTCTTC.

This chain joins TRBV28 and TRBJ1-2, with a tentative D call TRBD1 (5 bases). The V gene's germline CDR1 is MDHEN and CDR2 SYDVKM. The CDR3 spans 13 residues. V was trimmed by 6 bases and J by 4 bases, leaving 12 bases between them. The CDR3 here is CASSFQGSYGYTF. DNA of the CDR3: TGTGCCAGCAGCTTTCAGGGTAGCTATGGCTACACCTTC.

The V call is TRBV7-8, the J call TRBJ1-1; 9 bases align to TRBD1. The trim removed 4 bases at V and 1 base at J, leaving 10 bases unmatched. The CDR3 runs to 17 residues. Germline CDR1 SGHVS, CDR2 FQNEAQ. CDR3 in DNA: TGTGCCAGCAGCTGGGGGGGCGGGACAGGGTCGAACACTGAAGCTTTCTTT. Translated, it gives CASSWGGGTGSNTEAFF.

The chain uses TRBV29-1 and TRBJ2-3; weak D call: TRBD1 (6 bases). V was cut by 4 bases and J by 2 bases, with 10 bases left in between. Germline-derived CDR1 and CDR2 are SQVTM and ANQGSEA. The CDR3 length is 13 residues. The CDR3 is CSVGGTLTDTQYF. The CDR3 nucleotides read TGCAGCGTTGGGGGGACACTCACAGATACGCAGTATTTT.

The rearrangement uses TRBV7-3 and TRBJ2-1; 13 bases match TRBD2. Germline CDR1 SGHTA, CDR2 FQGTGA. Trimming removed 5 bases from V and 11 bases from J; junction bases left unmatched: 6. CDR3 length equals 14 residues. CDR3 in amino acids: CASSPGTSGAQQFF. For the CDR3, the DNA is TGTGCCAGCAGCCCCGGGACTAGCGGGGCCCAGCAGTTCTTC.

DNA for the CDR3: TGTGCCAGCAGTGATAGAGCGTATGGCTACACCTTC. Translated: CASSDRAYGYTF. This chain links TRBV2 with TRBJ1-2; no clear D. CDR1 is SNHLY and CDR2 is FYNNEI in the germline V gene. The CDR3 is 12 amino acids. Deletions cut 3 bases from V and 5 bases from J, with 7 bases between.

The J gene is TRBJ2-7, the V gene TRBV5-8; TRBD1 matches 11 bases. This CDR3 contains 16 residues. J was trimmed by 5 bases and V by 1 base; bases with no gene match: 8. The germline V gene encodes CDR1 SGHTS and CDR2 YDEGEE. The DNA for the CDR3 is TGTGCCAGCAGCTTGTGGGCGGACAGGGGGCGCAACGAGCAGTACTTC. It encodes CASSLWADRGRNEQYF.

The gene calls are TRBV6-6 and TRBJ2-2; 11 bases map to TRBD1. CDR1 is MNHNY, CDR2 SVGAGI, per germline (reference sequence). V lost 6 bases, J lost 6 bases, and 3 bases stayed unmatched. The CDR3 is made up of 14 amino acids. CDR3 nucleotides: TGTGCCAGCAGGAGGGACAGGGGGTCCGGGGAGCTGTTTTTT. Residues: CASRRDRGSGELFF.

This sequence joins TRBV5-1 and TRBJ2-3; 11 bases agree with TRBD1. The V gene's germline CDR1 is SGHRS and CDR2 YFSETQ. Trimming took 2 bases from V and 5 from J; bases not matched to a gene: 4. CDR3 length equals 15 residues. CDR3 coding DNA: TGCGCCAGCAGCTTAACGGGACAGGGGGGAGATACGCAGTATTTT. Translated: CASSLTGQGGDTQYF.

CDR3 coding DNA: TGTGCCAGCAGTTTCAGGGGCGAAAACATTCAGTACTTC. The encoded protein is CASSFRGENIQYF. The genes are TRBV27 and TRBJ2-4; maybe TRBD1 (6 bases). The CDR3 totals 13 residues. Germline CDR1 reads MNHEY; CDR2 reads SMNVEV (reference sequence). V gave up 3 bases and J gave up 5 bases, with 8 bases separating them.

This rearrangement joins TRBV2 to TRBJ1-2; D may be TRBD1 (6 bases). The CDR3 sequence is 13 residues long. CDR1 is SNHLY, CDR2 FYNNEI, per germline. The germline V and J ends were trimmed by 6 bases and 1 base, with 9 bases remaining between them. The CDR3 region is CASSLDSNYGYTF. The DNA of the CDR3 is TGTGCCAGCAGCCTGGACAGTAACTATGGCTACACCTTC.

The gene calls are TRBV29-1 and TRBJ2-3; D remains unclear. V was cut by 4 bases and J by 2 bases, with 13 bases left in between. The CDR3 extends over 14 amino acids. Germline lookup yields CDR1 SQVTM and CDR2 ANQGSEA. The CDR3 is CSVATGGYTDTQYF. As DNA, the CDR3 is TGCAGCGTTGCGACCGGCGGTTACACAGATACGCAGTATTTT.

V usage is TRBV28 and J usage is TRBJ1-4; D gene unclear. The germline V and J ends were trimmed by 2 bases and 0 bases, with 7 bases remaining between them. The CDR3 sequence is 15 residues long. In germline, CDR1 is MDHEN, CDR2 SYDVKM. The CDR3 is CASSLSRATNEKLFF. The CDR3 coding sequence is TGTGCCAGCAGTTTAAGCCGAGCAACTAATGAAAAACTGTTTTTT.

The V gene is TRBV6-1, the J gene TRBJ2-3, with D unresolved. Germline values: CDR1 MNHNS, CDR2 SASEGT. This CDR3 spans 12 amino acids. The V gene lost 6 bases and the J gene lost 4 bases, with 8 bases spanning the gap. CDR3 bases: TGTGCCAGCAGAGAGAAACCAGATACGCAGTATTTT. Translation: CASREKPDTQYF.

This chain connects TRBV2 to TRBJ1-6, with a tentative D call TRBD1 (5 bases). Trimming removed 4 bases at V and 7 bases at J, with 8 bases between. The CDR3 is made up of 13 amino acids. The germline V gene has CDR1 SNHLY and CDR2 FYNNEI. CDR3 residues: CASSARTNSPLHF. The DNA for the CDR3 is TGTGCCAGCAGTGCCAGGACAAATTCACCCCTCCACTTT. The complete variable domain, with remaining parts taken from reference TRBV2 and TRBJ1-6, reads EPEVTQTPSHQVTQMGQEVILRCVPISNHLYFYWYRQILGQKVEFLVSFYNNEISEKSEIFDDQFSVERPDGSNFTLKIRSTKLEDSAMYFCASSARTNSPLHFGNGTRLTVT.

The chain joins TRBV7-3 to TRBJ2-4, with TRBD2 matching over 7 bases. Trimming removed 2 bases from V and 5 bases from J; junction bases left unmatched: 12. Germline V lookup: CDR1 SGHTA, CDR2 FQGTGA. The CDR3 length is 17 residues. The CDR3 reads CASSLPWTSPIQNIQYF. CDR3 in DNA: TGTGCCAGCAGCTTACCATGGACTAGTCCAATCCAAAACATTCAGTACTTC.